The 7 T cell receptor beta chains presented below share a single source sample, sequenced in a study of cytomegalovirus exposure and HLA in healthy donors (dated by TCRdb to 2016 to 2017). The library relied on the immunoSEQ multiplex PCR assay. A mixture of 60 forward primers for TCR Vbeta segments and 13 reverse primers for TCR Jbeta segments was used in the multiplex PCR. TCRdb re-hosts the immuneACCESS table, in-frame sequences only. Its copies lack some clones; in the studies checked, an unresolved V gene accounts for under half of them, and the cause for the rest is not known. Across this sample there are some 190,000 clones, with more than 70% seen only once. Around 1.4% of the sample is in the top ten clones. Material for sequencing was PBMCs. The receptors shown here come from a girl between 5 and 17 years old in good health and CMV-seropositive.

Points on this clone: This likely comes from a read error, as the CDR3 has no conserved phenylalanine or tryptophan at its end. It is unclear where the CDR3 begins or ends on the DNA, so no DNA is shown, and the CDR3 is as TCRdb lists it. This CDR3 reads CASSQSRC. The chain is built from TRBV23-1 and TRBJ1-1. TRBV23-1 carries the ORF label, with uncertain function. The CDR3 is 8 amino acids long, termini counted.

CDR3 amino acids: CASTPGNEQFF. The CDR3 DNA reads TGTGCCAGCACCCCGGGGAATGAGCAGTTCTTC. V usage is TRBV6-1 and J usage is TRBJ2-1, with D possibly being TRBD2 (5 bases). Germline V gene data show CDR1 as MNHNS and CDR2 as SASEGT. CDR3 length: 11 residues. V was cut by 7 bases and J by 7 bases, with 8 bases left in between.

V and J are TRBV5-1 and TRBJ2-4, with 8 bases aligning to TRBD2. V gave up 1 base and J gave up 1 base; unmatched junction bases: 4. The length of the CDR3 is 16 residues. Germline V gene sequence: CDR1 SGHRS, CDR2 YFSETQ. CDR3 bases: TGCGCCAGCAGCTTGACGAGCGGGAGCGCCAAAAACATTCAGTACTTC. Protein: CASSLTSGSAKNIQYF.

The chain is built from TRBV28 and TRBJ1-3, with D perhaps TRBD1 (5 bases). CDR1 is MDHEN and CDR2 is SYDVKM in the germline V gene. The CDR3 totals 14 residues. Trimming cost V 6 bases and J 0 bases, with 9 bases left between them. DNA for the CDR3: TGTGCCAGCAGATCCGGGGGCTCTGGAAACACCATATATTTT. The encoded protein is CASRSGGSGNTIYF.

The V gene is TRBV30, the J gene TRBJ2-3, with 7 bases matching TRBD2. Unmatched junction bases numbered 4, after V lost 1 base and J lost 6 bases. Germline V gene data show CDR1 as GTSNPN and CDR2 as SVGIG (reference sequence). There are 13 residues in the CDR3. In nucleotides, the CDR3 is TGTGCCTGGAGTGGAGGGCGGGAGGATACGCAGTATTTT. Amino acid sequence: CAWSGGREDTQYF.

The chain recombines TRBV5-1 with TRBJ2-1; 7 bases align to TRBD2. Germline V gives CDR1 SGHRS, CDR2 YFSETQ. The CDR3 contains 17 residues. Trimming at V came to 0 bases and at J to 8 bases, leaving 14 bases not matched to a gene. The CDR3 protein is CASSLALAARIYDEQFF. CDR3 bases: TGCGCCAGCAGCTTGGCGCTAGCGGCCCGTATTTACGATGAGCAGTTCTTC.

The rearrangement joins TRBV29-1 to TRBJ2-7; 12 nucleotides align to TRBD2. The length of the CDR3 is 13 residues. Trimming cost V 6 bases and J 7 bases; bases outside gene matches: 7. Germline-derived CDR1 and CDR2 are SQVTM and ANQGSEA. CDR3 amino acids: CSVRLAGAVEQYF. The CDR3, as DNA: TGCAGCGTAAGACTAGCGGGAGCGGTTGAGCAGTACTTC.